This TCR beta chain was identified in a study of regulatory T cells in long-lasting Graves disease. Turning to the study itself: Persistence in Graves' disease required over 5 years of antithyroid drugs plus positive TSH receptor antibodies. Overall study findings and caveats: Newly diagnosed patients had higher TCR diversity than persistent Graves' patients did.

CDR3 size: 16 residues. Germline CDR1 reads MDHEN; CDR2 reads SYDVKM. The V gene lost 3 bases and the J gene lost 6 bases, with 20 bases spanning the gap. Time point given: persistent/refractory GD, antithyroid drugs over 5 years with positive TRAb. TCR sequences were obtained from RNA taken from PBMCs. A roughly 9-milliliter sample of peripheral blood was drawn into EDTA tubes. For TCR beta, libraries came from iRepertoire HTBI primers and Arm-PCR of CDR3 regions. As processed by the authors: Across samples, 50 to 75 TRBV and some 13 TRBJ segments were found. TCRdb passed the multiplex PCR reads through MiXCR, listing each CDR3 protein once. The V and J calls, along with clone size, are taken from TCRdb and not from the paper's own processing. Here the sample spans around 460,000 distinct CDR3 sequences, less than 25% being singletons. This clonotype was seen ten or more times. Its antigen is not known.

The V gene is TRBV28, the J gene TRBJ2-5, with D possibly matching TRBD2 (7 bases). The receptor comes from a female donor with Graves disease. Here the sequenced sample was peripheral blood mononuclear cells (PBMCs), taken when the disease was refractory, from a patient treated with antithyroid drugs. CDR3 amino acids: CASSFPLGGELKTQYF. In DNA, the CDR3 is TGTGCCAGCAGTTTCCCCTTAGGGGGGGAGTTAAAGACCCAGTACTTC. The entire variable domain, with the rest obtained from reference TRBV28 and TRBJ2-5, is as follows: DVKVTQSSRYLVKRTGEKVFLECVQDMDHENMFWYRQDPGLGLRLIYFSYDVKMKEKGDIPEGYSVSREKKERFSLILESASTNQTSMYLCASSFPLGGELKTQYFGPGTRLLVL.